This T cell receptor beta chain was sequenced in a study of T cell responses to AZD1222 COVID-19 vaccine. Broader study findings: The breadth and depth of Spike-specific TCRs increased once two AZD1222 doses had been given. Donors were largely white British and mainly female; clonal diversity was possibly underestimated.

The data were produced by immunoSEQ multiplex PCR, yet TCRdb's version contains in-frame clones alone and is incomplete. The repertoire consists of 150,000 or so clones, with 91% occurring once and the leading ten covering 3.5% to 4%. The germline gives CDR1 KGHDR, CDR2 SFDVKD. The CDR3 length is 17 residues. V was pared by 2 bases and J by 0 bases, with 8 bases of the junction left unmatched. A word on this clone: Antigen unknown.

The material was peripheral blood, obtained 28 days after the second AZD1222 dose. This receptor was obtained from an adult who received the AZD1222 COVID-19 vaccine. The chain is built from TRBV24-1 and TRBJ2-7; 8 nucleotides match TRBD1. This CDR3 reads CATSDWTRDRCSYEQYF. CDR3 in DNA: TGTGCCACCAGTGATTGGACCCGGGACAGGTGCTCCTACGAGCAGTACTTC.